One T cell receptor (beta chain) is described in this entry. TCRdb re-analysed the 5' RACE reads in MiXCR, keeping a single row per CDR3 protein. The table lists a few hundred thousand distinct CDR3 sequences, approximately 9.1% of them singletons. This sample is drawn from a study of identical twins. Healthy Caucasians provided all donations. Trimming took 5 bases from V and 2 from J, leaving 7 bases between them. CDR1 and CDR2 (germline): SGHRS, YFSETQ. The CDR3 length is 12 residues. This TCR was sampled from a woman between 45 and 65 years old in good health. This sequence joins TRBV5-1 and TRBJ1-2, with D hard to call. The sample taken for sequencing was naive T cells sorted from blood. CDR3 bases: TGCGCCAGCAGGAACGGAAACTATGGCTACACCTTC. Encoded protein: CASRNGNYGYTF.